This T cell receptor (beta chain) was identified in a study of Ad26.COV2.S vaccination and SARS-CoV-2 variants (dated by TCRdb to about 2021). Looking at the study overall: Donors in the vaccine arm were drawn from COV1001, a multicentre, randomized, double-blind, placebo-controlled phase I-IIa trial testing Ad26.COV2.S in healthy adults. Investigators remained blinded to trial group allocation during experiments and outcome assessment. The TCR-sequenced set comprised around 30 samples: about 19 Ad26.COV2.S vaccine recipients, 5 placebo recipients and 8 SARS-CoV-2 convalescent individuals. Participants in the trial were split at random into five groups of five each, receiving low-dose or high-dose Ad26.COV2.S once or twice, or else placebo on both occasions. Ad26.COV2.S was given intramuscularly at 5x10^10 or 1x10^11 viral particles, as a single shot or as two shots 56 days apart. TCRbeta repertoire sequencing was used to assess the specificity and breadth of SARS-CoV-2-reactive T cell receptors after Ad26.COV2.S vaccination.

CDR1 is given as SNHLY and CDR2 as FYNNEI, both from the germline V gene. V is cut back by 5 bases and J by 4 bases, with 9 bases in the junction unmatched. The CDR3 covers 16 residues, taking in both the cysteine and the valine. Just the 48-base CDR3 DNA is kept, in frame starting at base 1. A single count supports this clone. The antigen this receptor binds is unknown. Base qualities are not at hand, and no much larger clone is one base apart. The sample's treatment or condition label is to be understood as: roughly 19 received Ad26.COV2.S at low or high dose, single or two shots; roughly five received placebo; per-sample allocation not given. For vaccine and placebo recipients, repertoires were sequenced using samples collected on day 63 after the first injection. Cohort 1b enrolled some 25 adults aged 18-55 years at a single site in Boston, USA, between 29 July and 7 August 2020. Ad26.COV2.S was a replication-incompetent adenovirus type 26 vector expressing a prefusion-stabilized SARS-CoV-2 spike protein from the original Wuhan strain.

Results the study describes overall, beyond this receptor: Comparing responses between vaccine doses or regimens was not something the study was powered to do. Vaccine and placebo recipients had similar non-spike TCR breadth, a finding consistent with the vaccine containing only spike. Higher spike-specific TCR breadth was observed in Ad26.COV2.S recipients than in placebo recipients (P = 0.0014). After vaccination, substantial breadth of spike-specific CD8+ and CD4+ T cell responses was reported. The authors noted that the TCR breadth and depth analyses may have underestimated total T cell responses.

The immunoSEQ Assay was used to sequence TCRbeta CDR3 regions. After extraction, genomic DNA underwent amplification by bias-controlled multiplex PCR, followed by high-throughput sequencing. Per the authors' processing: To quantify the absolute abundance of every unique TCRbeta CDR3 region, sequences were collapsed and filtered. T cell fraction was estimated by normalization of TCRbeta template counts to usable DNA, with usable DNA being measured through amplification of reference genes present in all nucleated cells. Repertoire TCRs were annotated as SARS-CoV-2-specific by exact matching of V gene, CDR3 amino acid sequence and J gene to a known reactive TCR set. The reference SARS-CoV-2 TCR set came from MIRA and was filtered for enrichment in COVID-19-positive ImmuneCODE repertoires, removing public or cross-reactive TCRs. Using the MIRA antigens, annotated TCRs were further analysed by specific ORF or by position within an ORF. Breadth was defined as annotated unique rearrangements over total unique productive rearrangements; depth was the summed frequency of those rearrangements. TCR breadth was compared between groups using two-sided Wilcoxon rank-sum tests. Here the immuneACCESS table is served through TCRdb, limited to in-frame sequences with V and J called. Missing clones are a known gap in these copies; in checked studies unresolved V genes cover under half, and the rest lacks a known reason. V, J and clone size were drawn from that table, and D and trimming were deduced from the DNA. This sample comprises about 450,000 clones, about 91% of them detected only once. Approximately 2.5% of the sample is held by the ten biggest clonotypes.

The chain is assembled from TRBV2 and TRBJ2-7; 12 nucleotides in the junction match TRBD2. The sequenced sample was peripheral blood, obtained in a trial of Ad26.COV2.S vaccine versus placebo. This TCR came from a person between 18 and 65 years old who received the Ad26.COV2.S COVID-19 vaccine or a placebo. The CDR3 here reads CASSPLAGGPLYEQYV. The nucleotides read TGTGCCAGCAGTCCCCTAGCGGGAGGGCCACTGTACGAGCAGTACGTC.